The TCR beta chain described here comes from a study of T cell responses to AZD1222 COVID-19 vaccine. For this clone: Its antigen remains unknown.

Sequencing used immunoSEQ multiplex PCR; TCRdb keeps in-frame clones, though not all of them. The profile shows around 130,000 clones, 91% of them singletons. The study's findings and limits: Seropositive status at baseline applied to only 5 to 7 AZD1222 recipients. In a largely white British group with more females than males, clonal diversity was possibly underestimated.

This sample comprised peripheral blood, obtained on day 0 of AZD1222 vaccination. The sequence was collected from an adult in good health.

In DNA form, the CDR3 reads TGTGCCAGCAGCCAAGGGGACAGGGGGGATAGTCAGCCCCAGCATTTT. Residues: CASSQGDRGDSQPQHF. This chain joins TRBV3-1 (or the pseudogene TRBV3-2) and TRBJ1-5; 11 bases align to TRBD1. V trimming: 1 base; J trimming: 6 bases; junction bases outside the gene matches: 5. The CDR3 loop spans 16 amino acids. Germline-derived CDR1 and CDR2 are LGHDT and YNNKEL (reference sequence).